A selection of T cell receptor beta chains follows, all from one sample in a study of graft-versus-host responses after intestinal transplantation. These receptors have no identified antigens. The method was immunoSEQ multiplex PCR; TCRdb's version includes in-frame clones alone and lacks a portion of them. This table holds about 120,000 clones, about 92% found once. The specimen comprised unstimulated CD8+ T cells sorted from spleen or lymph node cells, sampled before transplant. All receptors derive from a human donor who was the organ donor for an intestinal transplant. The CDR3 runs from the conserved cysteine through the conserved F or W. A D gene is named only where the DNA matches it firmly. A clone size is listed for some rows: how often the clone was seen (once, few, many), or a class if it is expanded.

V gene	clone size	J gene	D gene	CDR3 DNA	CDR3 protein
TRBV2	NA	TRBJ2-3	TRBD2	TGTGCCAGCAGCTGGACTAGCGGGAGATCAGATACGCAGTATTTT	CASSWTSGRSDTQYF
TRBV27	NA	TRBJ2-2	NA	TGTGCCAGCAGTTTGGGAACCAACACCGGGGAGCTGTTTTTT	CASSLGTNTGELFF
TRBV6-1	NA	TRBJ2-5	NA	TGTGCCAGCAGTGAAGGGCCAGGACAAGAGACCCAGTACTTC	CASSEGPGQETQYF
TRBV19	NA	TRBJ2-1	NA	TGTGCCAGTAGTAAGGGAGGCGTGGGTGAGCAGTTCTTC	CASSKGGVGEQFF
TRBV4-3	NA	TRBJ2-7	NA	TGCGCCAGCAGCCACTCTGGGACGTCGTTGGAGGAGCAGTACTTC	CASSHSGTSLEEQYF
TRBV5-1	few	TRBJ2-5	NA	TGCGCCAGCAGCTCCCGACCGGCTAACGGGGAGACCCAGTACTTC	CASSSRPANGETQYF
TRBV28	NA	TRBJ2-7	TRBD1	TGTGCCAGCACCGGGACAGGGTTCTCCTACGAGCAGTACTTC	CASTGTGFSYEQYF
TRBV6-1	NA	TRBJ2-1	NA	TGTGCCAGCAGTGAAGTTGGCAATGAGCAGTTCTTC	CASSEVGNEQFF
TRBV5-4	NA	TRBJ2-3	TRBD2	TGTGCCAGCAGCGGGAATCGACTAGCGGGAGAGGGTAGCACAGATACGCAGTATTTT	CASSGNRLAGEGSTDTQYF
TRBV11-2	once	TRBJ2-7	TRBD2	TGTGCCAGCAGCCTTACTAGCGGGAGGATTATAAACGAGCAGTACTTC	CASSLTSGRIINEQYF
TRBV4-3	NA	TRBJ2-1	TRBD2	TGCGCCAGCAGCCAAGATCGGGAGGACAATGAGCAGTTCTTC	CASSQDREDNEQFF
TRBV29-1	NA	TRBJ1-1	NA	TGCAGCGTTGAAGTTGTCAGGGTGGACACTGAAGCTTTCTTT	CSVEVVRVDTEAFF
TRBV27	NA	TRBJ1-1	NA	TGTGCCAGCAGTCAACAGTGGTACACTGAAGCTTTCTTT	CASSQQWYTEAFF
TRBV6-1	once	TRBJ1-4	NA	TGTGCCAGCAGTGAAAAAGGACAGGAAAAACTGTTTTTT	CASSEKGQEKLFF
TRBV6-1	NA	TRBJ1-2	NA	TGTGCCAGCAGTGAAATGCACGGCCTTAACTATGGCTACACCTTC	CASSEMHGLNYGYTF
TRBV19	NA	TRBJ2-4	TRBD1	TGTGCCAGTAGTAACGAAAAAAACAGGGGGCTGAGGGGCAAAAACATTCAGTACTTC	CASSNEKNRGLRGKNIQYF